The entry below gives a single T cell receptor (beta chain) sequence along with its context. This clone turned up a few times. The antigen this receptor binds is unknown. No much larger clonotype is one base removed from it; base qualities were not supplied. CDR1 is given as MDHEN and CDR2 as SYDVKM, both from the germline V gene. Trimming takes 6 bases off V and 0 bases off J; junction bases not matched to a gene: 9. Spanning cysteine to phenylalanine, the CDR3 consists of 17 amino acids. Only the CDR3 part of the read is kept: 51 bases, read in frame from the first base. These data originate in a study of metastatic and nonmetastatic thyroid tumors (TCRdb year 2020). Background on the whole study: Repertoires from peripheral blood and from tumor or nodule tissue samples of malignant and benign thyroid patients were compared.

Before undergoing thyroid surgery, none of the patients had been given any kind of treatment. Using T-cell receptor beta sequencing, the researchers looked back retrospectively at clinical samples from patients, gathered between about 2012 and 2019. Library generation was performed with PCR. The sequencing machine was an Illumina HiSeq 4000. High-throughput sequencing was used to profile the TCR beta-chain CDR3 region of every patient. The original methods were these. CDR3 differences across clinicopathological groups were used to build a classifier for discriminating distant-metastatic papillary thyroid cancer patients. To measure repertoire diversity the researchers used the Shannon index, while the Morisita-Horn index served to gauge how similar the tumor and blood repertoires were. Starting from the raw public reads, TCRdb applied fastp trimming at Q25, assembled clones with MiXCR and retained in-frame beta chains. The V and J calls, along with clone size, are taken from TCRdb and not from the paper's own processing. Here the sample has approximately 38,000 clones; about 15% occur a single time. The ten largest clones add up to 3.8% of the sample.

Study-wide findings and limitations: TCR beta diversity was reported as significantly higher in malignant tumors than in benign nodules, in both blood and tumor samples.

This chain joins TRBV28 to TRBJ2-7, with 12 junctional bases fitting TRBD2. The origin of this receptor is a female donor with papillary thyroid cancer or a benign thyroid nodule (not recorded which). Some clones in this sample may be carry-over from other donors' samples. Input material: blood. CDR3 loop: CASSSTSGRLYSYEQYF. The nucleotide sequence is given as TGTGCCAGCAGCTCGACTAGCGGGAGACTCTACTCCTACGAGCAGTACTTC.